Below are 21 T cell receptor beta chains sequenced from a single sample in a study of cytomegalovirus exposure and HLA in healthy donors. Vbeta (60) and Jbeta (13) primers were used in the PCR. Libraries were prepared by immunoSEQ multiplex PCR; TCRdb keeps only in-frame clonotypes and omits some of them. The table has some 130,000 clones, about four fifths seen once. The sample was PBMCs. These receptor sequences come from a man aged 18-30 years in good health and CMV-seronegative.

The rearrangement uses TRBV7-3 and TRBJ2-7; 9 nucleotides match TRBD1. After removal of 5 bases from V and 2 bases from J, the junction contained 1 base not matched to a gene. The germline V gene encodes CDR1 SGHTA and CDR2 FQGTGA. The CDR3 has 13 residues. The CDR3 protein is CASSRDRAYEQYF. The CDR3 nucleotides are TGTGCCAGCAGCAGGGACAGGGCCTACGAGCAGTACTTC.

The chain is built from TRBV25-1 and TRBJ2-5, with D unresolved. V gave up 5 bases and J gave up 2 bases, with 6 bases separating them. Germline assignment: CDR1 MGHDK and CDR2 SYGVNS. This CDR3 spans 12 amino acids. The CDR3 reads CASSRGQETQYF. The CDR3 DNA is TGTGCCAGCAGTAGAGGTCAAGAGACCCAGTACTTC.

V usage is TRBV5-5 and J usage is TRBJ1-2; D perhaps matches TRBD1 (5 bases). The CDR3 covers 16 residues. V dropped 5 bases and J dropped 1 base, with 18 bases sitting between them. CDR1 is SGHKS, CDR2 YYEKEE, per germline (reference sequence). The DNA for the CDR3 is TGTGCCAGCAGTATTAAACCCGACAGACTTAACTATGGCTACACCTTC. Translating it yields CASSIKPDRLNYGYTF.

This clone appeared a few times. The chain uses TRBV28 and TRBJ2-3; D gene uncertain. V gave up 7 bases and J gave up 0 bases, with 8 bases separating them. Looked up from germline, CDR1 is MDHEN and CDR2 is SYDVKM. The CDR3 has 13 amino acids. The CDR3 spells CASTVLSTDTQYF. The CDR3 DNA sequence: TGTGCCAGCACGGTACTTAGCACAGATACGCAGTATTTT.

The chain links TRBV6-5 to TRBJ2-1; D perhaps matches TRBD1 (7 bases). This CDR3 is built from 15 residues. V was trimmed by 2 bases and J by 7 bases, leaving 15 bases between them. Germline CDR1 is MNHEY and CDR2 is SVGAGI. The CDR3 spells CASSYRSGGRNEQFF. As DNA, the CDR3 is TGTGCCAGCAGTTACAGGTCAGGGGGGAGGAATGAGCAGTTCTTC.

This chain connects TRBV6-1 to TRBJ2-1; D is perhaps TRBD1 (6 bases). The germline gives CDR1 MNHNS, CDR2 SASEGT. The CDR3 has 14 residues. V lost 5 bases to trimming and J lost 5 bases, with 13 bases between them. Written as DNA, the CDR3 is TGTGCCAGCAGTCCCTGGGACAACCACAATGAGCAGTTCTTC. Amino acids: CASSPWDNHNEQFF.

V and J are TRBV11-2 and TRBJ2-3; perhaps TRBD2 as D (5 bases). The V end lost 5 bases, the J end lost 6 bases, and 12 bases lay between the germline ends. The CDR3 contains 13 residues. Germline V gives CDR1 SGHAT, CDR2 FQNNGV. The CDR3 DNA sequence: TGTGCCAGCAGCCTCTCGGAGCGGGATACGCAGTATTTT. Protein sequence: CASSLSERDTQYF.

V and J are TRBV6-5 and TRBJ2-4; unclear D gene. The V gene lost 5 bases and the J gene lost 9 bases, with 11 bases spanning the gap. Germline lookup yields CDR1 MNHEY and CDR2 SVGAGI. The CDR3 length is 12 residues. The DNA for the CDR3 is TGTGCCAGCAGTCTAAGAGGAAGCATTCAGTACTTC. This translates into CASSLRGSIQYF.

In this sample, this clone turned up a few times. J is TRBJ2-6 and V is TRBV9; D is undetermined. There are 16 residues in the CDR3. Trimming removed 4 bases from V and 0 bases from J, with 11 bases in between. Germline V gene data show CDR1 as SGDLS and CDR2 as YYNGEE. The CDR3, as DNA: TGTGCCAGCAGCCCCGGGTTTGGCTCTGGGGCCAACGTCCTGACTTTC. Translation gives CASSPGFGSGANVLTF.

V and J are TRBV11-3 and TRBJ2-1, with 13 bases identical to TRBD2. Germline V gene data show CDR1 as SGHNT and CDR2 as YENEEA. J gave up 4 bases and V 3 bases, and 6 bases lay outside the gene matches. The CDR3 covers 17 residues. The CDR3 region is CASSFGLAGVQYNEQFF. DNA of the CDR3: TGTGCCAGCAGCTTCGGACTAGCGGGAGTTCAGTACAATGAGCAGTTCTTC.

This chain connects TRBV18 to TRBJ1-5; D is unclear. Germline loops: CDR1 KGHSH, CDR2 LQKENI. The V gene lost 3 bases and the J gene lost 0 bases, with 12 bases spanning the gap. The CDR3 covers 16 residues. CDR3 sequence: CASSPSAGISNQPQHF. The DNA for the CDR3 is TGTGCCAGCTCACCGAGCGCGGGGATTAGCAATCAGCCCCAGCATTTT.

This chain joins TRBV18 and TRBJ1-2, with 9 bases aligning to TRBD1. Germline V lookup: CDR1 KGHSH, CDR2 LQKENI. The V gene end was trimmed by 4 bases and the J gene end by 7 bases; junction bases not matched to a gene: 4. This CDR3 has 13 residues. CDR3 nucleotides: TGTGCCAGCTCACGGGACAGGGCATTTGGCTACACCTTC. Residues: CASSRDRAFGYTF.

This clone was counted between two and nine times. The chain combines TRBV30 with TRBJ1-5; D gene ambiguous. Germline CDR1 reads GTSNPN; CDR2 reads SVGIG (reference sequence). This CDR3 is built from 15 residues. V shed 2 bases and J shed 0 bases, with 11 bases lying between them. This CDR3 reads CAWSYWGDSNQPQHF. Here the CDR3 DNA reads TGTGCCTGGAGTTATTGGGGAGATAGCAATCAGCCCCAGCATTTT. Supplemented by reference TRBV30 and TRBJ1-5, the full variable domain reads SQTIHQWPATLVQPVGSPLSLECTVEGTSNPNLYWYRQAAGRGLQLLFYSVGIGQISSEVPQNLSASRPQDRQFILSSKKLLLSDSGFYLCAWSYWGDSNQPQHFGDGTRLSIL.

The J gene is TRBJ2-1, the V gene TRBV4-3; D unresolved. Germline loops: CDR1 LGHNA, CDR2 YSLEER. V lost 0 bases to trimming and J lost 9 bases, with 3 bases between them. The CDR3 covers 11 residues. The DNA of the CDR3 is TGCGCCAGCAGCCAAGAACTTGAGCAGTTCTTC. Amino acid sequence: CASSQELEQFF.

The J gene is TRBJ2-1, the V gene TRBV30; 10 positions match TRBD2. Per the germline V gene, CDR1 is GTSNPN and CDR2 is SVGIG (reference sequence). The CDR3 totals 19 residues. V shed 0 bases, J shed 5 bases, and the junction held 16 bases outside the gene matches. In nucleotides, the CDR3 is TGTGCCTGGAGTGTACTAAGCGGGAGGGCCTCGGGACGGCACAATGAGCAGTTCTTC. Residues: CAWSVLSGRASGRHNEQFF.

This chain joins TRBV9 and TRBJ2-5; 8 positions match TRBD2. The J segment lost 4 bases and the V segment lost 0 bases, leaving 5 bases of the junction unmatched. CDR3 length: 15 residues. Germline lookup yields CDR1 SGDLS and CDR2 YYNGEE. In DNA, the CDR3 is TGTGCCAGCAGCGTAGAAGACGGGAGGGGAGAGACCCAGTACTTC. Translating it yields CASSVEDGRGETQYF. The full variable domain, rest sourced from reference TRBV9 and TRBJ2-5, is DSGVTQTPKHLITATGQRVTLRCSPRSGDLSVYWYQQSLDQGLQFLIQYYNGEERAKGNILERFSAQQFPDLHSELNLSSLELGDSALYFCASSVEDGRGETQYFGPGTRLLVL.

The chain is built from TRBV29-1 and TRBJ1-3; tentative D call: TRBD1 (6 bases). V lost 1 base and J 2 bases, leaving 15 bases between the germline ends. Germline lookup yields CDR1 SQVTM and CDR2 ANQGSEA. This CDR3 comprises 16 residues. CDR3 loop: CSVEGGRGLAGNTIYF. CDR3 DNA: TGCAGCGTTGAAGGAGGCAGGGGCCTGGCTGGAAACACCATATATTTT.

The chain has TRBV7-9 and TRBJ1-2; weak D call: TRBD1 (5 bases). Germline loops: CDR1 SEHNR, CDR2 FQNEAQ (reference sequence). The V end was cut by 5 bases, the J end by 0 bases, with 13 bases between. The CDR3 is made up of 15 amino acids. CDR3 protein: CASSIPGEANYGYTF. In DNA, the CDR3 is TGTGCCAGCAGCATTCCGGGGGAGGCTAACTATGGCTACACCTTC.

This chain uses TRBV30 with TRBJ2-7, with TRBD1 identical over 10 bases. Trimming at V came to 2 bases and at J to 2 bases, leaving 3 bases not matched to a gene. The germline V gene has CDR1 GTSNPN and CDR2 SVGIG (reference sequence). There are 14 residues in the CDR3. CDR3: CAWSIGQGAYEQYV. The CDR3 DNA reads TGTGCCTGGAGTATAGGACAGGGGGCCTACGAGCAGTACGTC.

This clone appeared a single time. The J gene is TRBJ2-7, the V gene TRBV2, with D unresolved. From germline, CDR1 is SNHLY and CDR2 FYNNEI. This CDR3 is 11 amino acids long. V shed 8 bases and J shed 1 base, with 6 bases lying between them. This CDR3 reads CASGQSYEQYF. The CDR3 DNA reads as TGTGCCAGCGGGCAGTCCTACGAGCAGTACTTC.

The V and J genes are TRBV7-9 and TRBJ2-3; the match to TRBD2 covers 12 bases. J was trimmed by 0 bases and V by 4 bases; bases with no gene match: 8. This CDR3 has 18 amino acids. From germline, CDR1 is SEHNR and CDR2 FQNEAQ (reference sequence). The DNA of the CDR3 is TGTGCCAGCAGCTCGACTAGCGGGGGTATCGCTAGCACAGATACGCAGTATTTT. Translation gives CASSSTSGGIASTDTQYF.